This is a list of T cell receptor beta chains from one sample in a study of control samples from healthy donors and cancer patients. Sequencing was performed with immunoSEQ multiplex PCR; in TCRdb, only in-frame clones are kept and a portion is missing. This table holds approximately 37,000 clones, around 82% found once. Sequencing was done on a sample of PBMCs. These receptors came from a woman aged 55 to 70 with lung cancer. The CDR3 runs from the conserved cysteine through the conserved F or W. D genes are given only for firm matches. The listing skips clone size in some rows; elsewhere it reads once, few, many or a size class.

DNA: TGTGCCAGCGGCCATGTTGTGATTGGCTACACCTTC
CDR3: CASGHVVIGYTF
V: TRBV6-6
size: -
J: TRBJ1-2
D: -

DNA: TGTGCCACCCAGGGAACCGGGACAGGGAATTCACCCCTCCACTTT
CDR3: CATQGTGTGNSPLHF
V: TRBV6-5
size: -
J: TRBJ1-6
D: TRBD1

DNA: TGTGCCAGCAGTTACCGGGGTGCTAGCGGGAGGGGCGAGTACTTC
CDR3: CASSYRGASGRGEYF
V: TRBV6-5
size: -
J: TRBJ2-7
D: TRBD2

DNA: TGTGCCAGTAGTATAGGACTAGCGGGAACCTACGAGCAGTACTTC
CDR3: CASSIGLAGTYEQYF
V: TRBV19
size: -
J: TRBJ2-7
D: TRBD2

DNA: TGTGCCAGCAGATTCGGGGGGAATTCACCCCTCCACTTT
CDR3: CASRFGGNSPLHF
V: TRBV3-1/TRBV3-2
size: -
J: TRBJ1-6
D: -

DNA: TGTGCCAGCGGGTGGACAGAGAGGAACACTGAAGCTTTCTTT
CDR3: CASGWTERNTEAFF
V: TRBV7-9
size: -
J: TRBJ1-1
D: -

DNA: TGCAGTGGTCACCGACAAGAGACTCAGTACTTC
CDR3: CSGHRQETQYF
V: TRBV20-1
size: -
J: TRBJ2-5
D: -

DNA: TGCGCCAGCAGTCCGACAGCCTTTAACACTGAAGCTTTCTTT
CDR3: CASSPTAFNTEAFF
V: TRBV10-1
size: once
J: TRBJ1-1
D: -

DNA: TGTGCCAGCACCCGCGGAGCGGCCGGCACGGATACGCAGTATTTT
CDR3: CASTRGAAGTDTQYF
V: TRBV16
size: -
J: TRBJ2-3
D: -

DNA: TGTGCCAGCAGCCGGACAGTGAACACCGGGGAGCTGTTTTTT
CDR3: CASSRTVNTGELFF
V: TRBV6-5
size: -
J: TRBJ2-2
D: -